This T cell receptor beta chain was sequenced in a study of cytotoxic CD8 clonotypes in ibrutinib-treated CLL. Study findings and constraints: The study found public clonotypes uncommon, contracting or stable on treatment.

The length of the CDR3 is 14 residues. From germline, CDR1 is MNHEY and CDR2 SMNVEV (reference sequence). Trimming cost V 4 bases and J 2 bases, with 11 bases left between them. TCRdb keeps only in-frame clones here, not all; method: immunoSEQ multiplex PCR. The sample has about 15,000 clones; around 48% are singletons. This clone was observed a handful of times. What it recognizes is unknown. The chain couples TRBV27 to TRBJ1-1, with a tentative D call TRBD1 (6 bases). This TCR was sampled from a human donor with chronic lymphocytic leukemia. The source material was PBMCs, sampled at a 24-month disease-progression time point, from a patient treated with ibrutinib. CDR3 nucleotides: TGTGCCAGCAGTTGGGGGGGGCCTAACACTGAAGCTTTCTTT. Amino acids: CASSWGGPNTEAFF.